Reported below is one T cell receptor beta chain. Its antigen specificity is not known. Base qualities are not provided; no much larger clone lies one nucleotide away. The data originate from a study of OX40 agonist ivuxolimab in advanced cancers. About the full investigation: Ivuxolimab, which targeted the costimulatory receptor OX40 (CD134), was an agonistic, fully human IgG2 monoclonal antibody. Intravenous ivuxolimab was administered to patients every 2 weeks at six dose levels: 0.01, 0.1, 0.3, 1.5, 3 and 10 mg/kg. Of the roughly 52 dose-escalation patients, hepatocellular carcinoma was present in about 20, melanoma in roughly 15, renal cell carcinoma in 9 and head and neck cancer in 9. In the dose-escalation cohort, 70% to 90% of patients were male, and the mean age was roughly 56 years with a range of roughly 20 to 80. Patients were allowed to have had prior anti-PD-1, anti-PD-L1 or anti-CTLA-4 therapy, and 40% to 45% of the dose-escalation patients had previously received checkpoint inhibitors. Partial responses occurred in three dose-escalation patients: two with cutaneous melanoma and one with hepatocellular carcinoma. Peripheral TCRbeta sequencing was intended to test whether TCR sequence diversity was altered and clonal T-cell expansion was caused by ivuxolimab. The paper describes the monotherapy dose-escalation part (N = 52 patients) of the phase I trial of ivuxolimab. The study at large found these results: Low levels of normalized T-cell clonal expansion were also seen in some patients who did not respond. After ivuxolimab, expanded clones were on average more numerous among CD8+ T cells than among CD4+ T cells. The antigen specificity of the clonally expanded peripheral T cells was not determined. At doses of 0.1 to 3.0 mg/kg, clonal expansion of both CD4+ and CD8+ blood T cells was observed from baseline to week 6. Partial responders in the 0.1-3.0 mg/kg groups had among the lowest normalized peripheral clonal expansion, especially among CD8+ T cells.

Patients with a history of autoimmune disease or receiving systemic immunosuppression were excluded from the trial. In every dose cohort, peripheral blood was drawn for TCR sequencing at baseline, cycle 4 day 1, and cycle 7 day 1. Samples were obtained from an open-label, multicenter, first-in-human phase I dose-escalation trial of ivuxolimab. Adults with locally advanced or metastatic melanoma, renal cell carcinoma, hepatocellular carcinoma or head and neck squamous cell carcinoma were enrolled in the trial. Before TCR sequencing, CD4+ T cells and CD8+ T cells were sorted from peripheral blood as separate populations. The CDR3 measures 15 amino acids from cysteine to phenylalanine. Only the CDR3 region is kept as DNA, spanning 45 bases read in frame from base 1. Deletion took 7 bases off V and 7 bases off J, with a span of 17 bases between the germline ends. As encoded in the germline V gene, CDR1 is SNHLY while CDR2 is FYNNEI.

For sequencing of the TCRbeta CDR3 region, genomic DNA was extracted from the sorted cells. The immunoSEQ Assay was used to sequence the TCRbeta CDR3 regions. TCRdb re-hosts the immuneACCESS table, in-frame sequences only. Its copies lack some clones; in the studies checked, an unresolved V gene accounts for under half of them, and the cause for the rest is not known. For this sample the table gives 30,000 to 45,000 clones, of which approximately 82% were detected only once. 1.8% of the sample goes to the ten largest clones. The input for sequencing was CD4+ or CD8+ T cells sorted from blood, taken in a trial of the OX40 agonist ivuxolimab. The clonotype originates from an adult with an advanced solid tumor such as melanoma, head and neck, liver or kidney cancer. The V gene is TRBV2 and the J gene is TRBJ1-6; 6 matching bases give a weak D call of TRBD1. CDR3 region: CASKRTAGANSPLHF. Read as DNA, the sequence is TGTGCCAGCAAGAGGACAGCGGGAGCAAATTCACCCCTCCACTTT.